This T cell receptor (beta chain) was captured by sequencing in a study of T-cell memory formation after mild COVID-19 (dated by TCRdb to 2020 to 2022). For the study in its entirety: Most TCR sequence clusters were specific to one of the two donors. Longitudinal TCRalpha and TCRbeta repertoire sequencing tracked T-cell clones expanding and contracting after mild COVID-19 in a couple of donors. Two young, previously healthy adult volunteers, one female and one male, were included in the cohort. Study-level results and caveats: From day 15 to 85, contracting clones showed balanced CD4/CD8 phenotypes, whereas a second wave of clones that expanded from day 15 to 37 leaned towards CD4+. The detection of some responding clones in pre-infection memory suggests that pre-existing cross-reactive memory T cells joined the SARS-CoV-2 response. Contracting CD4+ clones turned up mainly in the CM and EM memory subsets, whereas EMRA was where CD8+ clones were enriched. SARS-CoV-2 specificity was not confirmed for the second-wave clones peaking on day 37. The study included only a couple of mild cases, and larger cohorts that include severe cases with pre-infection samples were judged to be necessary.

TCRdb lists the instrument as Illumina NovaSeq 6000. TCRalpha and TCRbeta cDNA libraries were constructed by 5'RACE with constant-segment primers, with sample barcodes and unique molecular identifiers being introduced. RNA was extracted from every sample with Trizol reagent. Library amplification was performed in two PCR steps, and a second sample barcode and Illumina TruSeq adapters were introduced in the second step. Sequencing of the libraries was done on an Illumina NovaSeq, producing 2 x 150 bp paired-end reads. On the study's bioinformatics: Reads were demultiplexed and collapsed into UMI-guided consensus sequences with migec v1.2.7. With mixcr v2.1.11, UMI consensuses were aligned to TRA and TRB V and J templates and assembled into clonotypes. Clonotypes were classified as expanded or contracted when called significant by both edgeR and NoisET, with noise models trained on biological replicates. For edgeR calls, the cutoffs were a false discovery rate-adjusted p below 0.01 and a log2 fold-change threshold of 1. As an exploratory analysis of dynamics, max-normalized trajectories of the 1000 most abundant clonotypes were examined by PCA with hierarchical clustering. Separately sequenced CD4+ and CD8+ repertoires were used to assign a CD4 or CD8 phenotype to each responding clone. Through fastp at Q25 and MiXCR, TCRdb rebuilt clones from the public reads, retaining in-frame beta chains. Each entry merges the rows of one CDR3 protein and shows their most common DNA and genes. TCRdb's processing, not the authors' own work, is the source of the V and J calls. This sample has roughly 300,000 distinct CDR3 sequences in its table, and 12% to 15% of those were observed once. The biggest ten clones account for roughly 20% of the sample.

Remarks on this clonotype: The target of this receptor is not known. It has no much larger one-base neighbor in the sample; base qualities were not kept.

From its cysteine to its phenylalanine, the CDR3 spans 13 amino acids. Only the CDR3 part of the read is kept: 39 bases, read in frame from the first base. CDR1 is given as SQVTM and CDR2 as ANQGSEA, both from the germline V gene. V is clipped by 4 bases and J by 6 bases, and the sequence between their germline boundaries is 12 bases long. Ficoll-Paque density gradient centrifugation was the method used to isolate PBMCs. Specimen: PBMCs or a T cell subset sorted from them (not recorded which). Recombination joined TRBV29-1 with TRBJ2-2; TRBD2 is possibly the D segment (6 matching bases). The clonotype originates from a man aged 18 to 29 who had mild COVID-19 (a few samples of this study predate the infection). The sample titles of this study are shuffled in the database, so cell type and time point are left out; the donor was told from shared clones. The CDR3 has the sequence CSVAYGGSGELFF. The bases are TGCAGCGTTGCGTATGGAGGGTCCGGGGAGCTGTTTTTT.